This T cell receptor (beta chain) came from a study of control samples from healthy donors and cancer patients (dated by TCRdb to about 2020). Library preparation employed the immunoSEQ multiplex PCR assay. The immuneACCESS repertoire file appears here via TCRdb, limited to in-frame rearrangements. These files lack a portion of the clones; in checked studies, under half of the deficit traces to unresolved V genes, and the cause of the others is not known. The sample table lists 100,000 to 150,000 clones, about nine tenths of them with a count of one. Over 6.5% of the sample is taken by the ten largest. The sample holds one count of this clone. Its antigen target is currently unknown. The input lacks base qualities; no much larger clone sits a single base away. The germline V gene (reference sequence) yields LGHDT for CDR1 and YNNKEL for CDR2. The CDR3 sequence holds 13 residues, the cysteine and phenylalanine included. This entry keeps only the CDR3 DNA: 39 bases, framed from base 1. V and J are truncated by 4 bases and 0 bases respectively, leaving an intervening sequence of 7 bases.

The V and J segments used are TRBV3-1 (or the pseudogene TRBV3-2) and TRBJ2-7; the D gene identity is not certain. The receptor was derived from a man aged 45-60 years with head and neck cancer. The sequenced material came from PBMCs. The CDR3 here reads CASSLQSSYEQYF. The DNA is as follows: TGTGCCAGCAGCCTACAAAGCTCCTACGAGCAGTACTTC.